Listed below are T cell receptor beta chains from one sample, sequenced in a study of blood T cell repertoires in COVID-19. Assay: immunoSEQ multiplex PCR; the TCRdb copy retains only in-frame clones and omits some. This table has about 200,000 clones, 89% appearing once. The sample comprised PBMCs or T cells enriched from blood (not recorded which). Receptors originate from a woman aged 18-29 years who had recovered from COVID-19. The CDR3 runs from the conserved cysteine through the conserved F or W. A D gene is named only where the DNA matches it firmly. Expanded clones are given a class, and other clones once, few, many or no size at all.

V gene: TRBV27; D gene: -; J gene: TRBJ2-7; clone size: -; CDR3 protein: CASSSSSFYEQYF; CDR3 DNA: TGTGCCAGCAGTTCATCCTCCTTCTACGAGCAGTACTTC
V gene: TRBV28; D gene: TRBD1; J gene: TRBJ2-7; clone size: -; CDR3 protein: CASSLGSQGANEQYF; CDR3 DNA: TGTGCCAGCAGTCTCGGCAGTCAGGGGGCGAACGAGCAGTACTTC
V gene: TRBV6-4; D gene: -; J gene: TRBJ1-6; clone size: -; CDR3 protein: CASSTGTSASPLHF; CDR3 DNA: TGTGCCAGCAGTACCGGGACATCAGCTTCACCCCTCCACTTT
V gene: TRBV9; D gene: TRBD2; J gene: TRBJ2-2; clone size: -; CDR3 protein: CASSSSGENTGELFF; CDR3 DNA: TGTGCCAGCAGCTCTAGCGGGGAGAACACCGGGGAGCTGTTTTTT
V gene: TRBV3-1/TRBV3-2; D gene: TRBD2; J gene: TRBJ2-1; clone size: -; CDR3 protein: CASSSTRLAHEQFF; CDR3 DNA: TGTGCCAGCAGCTCGACCCGACTAGCCCATGAGCAGTTCTTC
V gene: TRBV7-6; D gene: TRBD2; J gene: TRBJ2-3; clone size: -; CDR3 protein: CASSSLAGGTDTQYF; CDR3 DNA: TGTGCCAGCAGCTCTTTAGCGGGGGGCACAGATACGCAGTATTTT
V gene: TRBV6-5; D gene: -; J gene: TRBJ1-4; clone size: -; CDR3 protein: CASSYFTGHEKLFF; CDR3 DNA: TGTGCCAGCAGTTACTTTACAGGGCATGAAAAACTGTTTTTT
V gene: TRBV24-1; D gene: -; J gene: TRBJ2-5; clone size: -; CDR3 protein: CATSDNSHGGWETQYF; CDR3 DNA: TGTGCCACCAGTGACAACTCGCACGGAGGGTGGGAGACCCAGTACTTC
V gene: TRBV19; D gene: TRBD1; J gene: TRBJ1-2; clone size: -; CDR3 protein: CASRQGGIYGYTF; CDR3 DNA: TGTGCCAGTAGGCAGGGGGGAATTTATGGCTACACCTTC
V gene: TRBV29-1; D gene: -; J gene: TRBJ1-1; clone size: -; CDR3 protein: CSSLSGNTEAFF; CDR3 DNA: TGCAGCTCCTTATCCGGGAACACTGAAGCTTTCTTT
V gene: TRBV30; D gene: TRBD1; J gene: TRBJ2-3; clone size: -; CDR3 protein: CAWTQDRGPQYF; CDR3 DNA: TGTGCCTGGACCCAGGACAGGGGACCGCAGTATTTT
V gene: TRBV6-1; D gene: TRBD2; J gene: TRBJ2-7; clone size: -; CDR3 protein: CASSEALAGSYEQYF; CDR3 DNA: TGTGCCAGCAGTGAAGCGCTAGCGGGGAGCTACGAGCAGTACTTC
V gene: TRBV7-9; D gene: -; J gene: TRBJ2-2; clone size: -; CDR3 protein: CASSTLGIGNTGELFF; CDR3 DNA: TGTGCCAGCAGCACGCTCGGGATTGGGAACACCGGGGAGCTGTTTTTT
V gene: TRBV5-1; D gene: TRBD1; J gene: TRBJ1-2; clone size: few; CDR3 protein: CASSEDRSGYTF; CDR3 DNA: TGCGCCAGCAGCGAGGACAGGAGTGGCTACACCTTC
V gene: TRBV29-1; D gene: TRBD2; J gene: TRBJ2-7; clone size: -; CDR3 protein: CSVEYYSGDYEQYF; CDR3 DNA: TGCAGCGTAGAATACTACAGCGGGGACTACGAGCAGTACTTC
V gene: TRBV28; D gene: -; J gene: TRBJ2-3; clone size: -; CDR3 protein: CASRNPRDWNTDTQYF; CDR3 DNA: TGTGCCAGCAGAAACCCCCGGGACTGGAACACAGATACGCAGTATTTT
V gene: TRBV9; D gene: -; J gene: TRBJ2-7; clone size: -; CDR3 protein: CASSGKGEQYF; CDR3 DNA: TGTGCCAGCAGCGGTAAGGGGGAGCAGTACTTC
V gene: TRBV12-3/TRBV12-4; D gene: -; J gene: TRBJ1-6; clone size: -; CDR3 protein: CASGRSYNSPLHF; CDR3 DNA: TGTGCCAGCGGCCGCTCCTATAATTCACCCCTCCACTTT
V gene: TRBV19; D gene: -; J gene: TRBJ2-4; clone size: once; CDR3 protein: CASSRTAILGQAKNIQYF; CDR3 DNA: TGTGCCAGTAGTAGGACAGCTATCCTCGGGCAAGCCAAAAACATTCAGTACTTC
V gene: TRBV4-2; D gene: TRBD1; J gene: TRBJ1-6; clone size: -; CDR3 protein: CASSQEAGQGSYNSPLHF; CDR3 DNA: TGTGCCAGCAGCCAAGAGGCGGGACAGGGATCCTATAATTCACCCCTCCACTTT
V gene: TRBV11-2; D gene: -; J gene: TRBJ1-3; clone size: few; CDR3 protein: CASSFTTGSGNTIYF; CDR3 DNA: TGTGCCAGCAGCTTTACGACAGGCTCTGGAAACACCATATATTTT
V gene: TRBV4-1; D gene: TRBD1; J gene: TRBJ1-5; clone size: -; CDR3 protein: CASSQLDRGRGQPQHF; CDR3 DNA: TGCGCCAGCAGCCAGCTGGACAGGGGGCGCGGGCAGCCCCAGCATTTT
V gene: TRBV24-1; D gene: TRBD1; J gene: TRBJ2-2; clone size: -; CDR3 protein: CATSERTGYPGELFF; CDR3 DNA: TGTGCCACCAGTGAGCGGACAGGGTATCCCGGGGAGCTGTTTTTT
V gene: TRBV2; D gene: TRBD1; J gene: TRBJ1-2; clone size: -; CDR3 protein: CASSPGQGANSYGYTF; CDR3 DNA: TGTGCCAGCAGTCCGGGACAGGGGGCAAATAGCTATGGCTACACCTTC
V gene: TRBV5-1; D gene: TRBD1; J gene: TRBJ2-2; clone size: -; CDR3 protein: CASSDDRGRTGELFF; CDR3 DNA: TGCGCCAGCAGCGACGACAGGGGGAGAACCGGGGAGCTGTTTTTT
V gene: TRBV21-1; D gene: -; J gene: TRBJ2-5; clone size: -; CDR3 protein: CASSDTGVQETQYF; CDR3 DNA: TGTGCCAGCAGCGATACAGGGGTGCAAGAGACCCAGTACTTC
V gene: TRBV19; D gene: -; J gene: TRBJ2-5; clone size: -; CDR3 protein: CASSTGRTIQGLETQYF; CDR3 DNA: TGTGCCAGTAGTACGGGACGAACAATCCAGGGGCTAGAGACCCAGTACTTC
V gene: TRBV5-1; D gene: -; J gene: TRBJ1-6; clone size: -; CDR3 protein: CASSRHLYDRQSSYNSPLHF; CDR3 DNA: TGCGCCAGCAGCCGCCACCTCTATGACAGGCAGAGCTCCTATAATTCACCCCTCCACTTT
V gene: TRBV24-1; D gene: TRBD2; J gene: TRBJ2-5; clone size: -; CDR3 protein: CATSEGGIETQYF; CDR3 DNA: TGTGCCACCAGTGAGGGAGGGATAGAGACCCAGTACTTC
V gene: TRBV28; D gene: TRBD1; J gene: TRBJ1-5; clone size: -; CDR3 protein: CASRQGDQPQHF; CDR3 DNA: TGTGCCAGCAGACAGGGGGATCAGCCCCAGCATTTT
V gene: TRBV3-1/TRBV3-2; D gene: TRBD2; J gene: TRBJ2-4; clone size: -; CDR3 protein: CASSQGTRGNIQYF; CDR3 DNA: TGTGCCAGCAGCCAGGGGACTAGGGGAAACATTCAGTACTTC
V gene: TRBV28; D gene: -; J gene: TRBJ1-2; clone size: -; CDR3 protein: CASTSPSRGAQGYTF; CDR3 DNA: TGTGCCAGCACTTCACCCAGCCGGGGGGCGCAAGGCTACACCTTC
V gene: TRBV12-5; D gene: -; J gene: TRBJ1-2; clone size: few; CDR3 protein: CASGLFPGRAARGYTF; CDR3 DNA: TGTGCTAGTGGTTTGTTCCCCGGCAGGGCCGCCCGAGGCTACACCTTC
V gene: TRBV11-2; D gene: TRBD2; J gene: TRBJ2-7; clone size: -; CDR3 protein: CASSLGGFYEQYF; CDR3 DNA: TGTGCCAGCAGCTTGGGAGGGTTCTACGAGCAGTACTTC
V gene: TRBV4-1; D gene: TRBD1; J gene: TRBJ1-1; clone size: -; CDR3 protein: CASSQARTGTEAFF; CDR3 DNA: TGCGCCAGCAGCCAAGCCAGGACAGGCACTGAAGCTTTCTTT
V gene: TRBV10-3; D gene: TRBD1; J gene: TRBJ1-4; clone size: -; CDR3 protein: CATTQGGEKLFF; CDR3 DNA: TGTGCCACAACCCAGGGGGGTGAAAAACTGTTTTTT
V gene: TRBV27; D gene: TRBD1; J gene: TRBJ2-1; clone size: -; CDR3 protein: CASSFGTGVEQFF; CDR3 DNA: TGTGCCAGCAGTTTTGGGACAGGGGTCGAGCAGTTCTTC
V gene: TRBV4-1; D gene: TRBD1; J gene: TRBJ1-2; clone size: -; CDR3 protein: CAAGKTGQTYGYTF; CDR3 DNA: TGCGCCGCTGGGAAGACAGGGCAGACCTATGGCTACACCTTC
V gene: TRBV9; D gene: TRBD2; J gene: TRBJ2-7; clone size: -; CDR3 protein: CASSPQGLVYEQYF; CDR3 DNA: TGTGCCAGCAGCCCTCAGGGACTAGTTTACGAGCAGTACTTC
V gene: TRBV10-3; D gene: -; J gene: TRBJ2-5; clone size: -; CDR3 protein: CAISESMAETQYF; CDR3 DNA: TGTGCCATCAGTGAGTCGATGGCCGAGACCCAGTACTTC
V gene: TRBV5-1; D gene: -; J gene: TRBJ2-1; clone size: -; CDR3 protein: CASSLDLTYRNEQFF; CDR3 DNA: TGCGCCAGCAGCTTGGACCTCACCTACCGCAATGAGCAGTTCTTC
V gene: TRBV5-8; D gene: -; J gene: TRBJ1-1; clone size: -; CDR3 protein: CASSIHRNTEAFF; CDR3 DNA: TGTGCCAGCAGCATTCATAGGAACACTGAAGCTTTCTTT
V gene: TRBV10-3; D gene: -; J gene: TRBJ1-2; clone size: -; CDR3 protein: CAISESAQRGAYGYTF; CDR3 DNA: TGTGCCATCAGTGAGTCGGCTCAGAGAGGAGCCTATGGCTACACCTTC
V gene: TRBV5-4; D gene: TRBD2; J gene: TRBJ2-1; clone size: -; CDR3 protein: CASSSGTSPYNEQFF; CDR3 DNA: TGTGCCAGCAGCTCCGGGACTAGCCCTTACAATGAGCAGTTCTTC
V gene: TRBV6-5; D gene: TRBD1; J gene: TRBJ1-1; clone size: -; CDR3 protein: CASSYSKGGGTEAFF; CDR3 DNA: TGTGCCAGCAGTTACTCGAAAGGGGGCGGCACTGAAGCTTTCTTT
V gene: TRBV3-1/TRBV3-2; D gene: -; J gene: TRBJ1-1; clone size: -; CDR3 protein: CASSQVMGGPEAFF; CDR3 DNA: TGTGCCAGCAGCCAAGTAATGGGGGGTCCTGAAGCTTTCTTT
V gene: TRBV12-5; D gene: -; J gene: TRBJ1-5; clone size: -; CDR3 protein: CASGLDQPQHF; CDR3 DNA: TGTGCTAGTGGTCTCGATCAGCCCCAGCATTTT
V gene: TRBV6-2/TRBV6-3; D gene: -; J gene: TRBJ1-5; clone size: -; CDR3 protein: CASSLQGAQPQHF; CDR3 DNA: TGTGCCAGCAGTTTACAGGGCGCTCAGCCCCAGCATTTT
V gene: TRBV4-1; D gene: TRBD1; J gene: TRBJ1-3; clone size: -; CDR3 protein: CASSQWTGAGNTIYF; CDR3 DNA: TGCGCCAGCAGCCAATGGACAGGGGCTGGAAACACCATATATTTT
V gene: TRBV9; D gene: -; J gene: TRBJ2-7; clone size: few; CDR3 protein: CASSVGDTEQYF; CDR3 DNA: TGTGCCAGCAGCGTAGGCGACACCGAGCAGTACTTC
V gene: TRBV4-2; D gene: TRBD2; J gene: TRBJ2-1; clone size: -; CDR3 protein: CASSQGLAGGRYNEQFF; CDR3 DNA: TGTGCCAGCAGCCAAGGACTAGCGGGGGGCCGGTACAATGAGCAGTTCTTC
V gene: TRBV6-6; D gene: -; J gene: TRBJ1-5; clone size: -; CDR3 protein: CASRTGGSSNQPQHF; CDR3 DNA: TGTGCCAGCAGGACTGGGGGCAGTAGCAATCAGCCCCAGCATTTT
V gene: TRBV2; D gene: TRBD1; J gene: TRBJ2-7; clone size: -; CDR3 protein: CASRGGVGAYF; CDR3 DNA: TGTGCCAGCAGAGGGGGCGTAGGCGCGTACTTC
V gene: TRBV10-3; D gene: TRBD1; J gene: TRBJ2-3; clone size: -; CDR3 protein: CAISEPGQGTDTQYF; CDR3 DNA: TGTGCCATCAGTGAACCGGGACAGGGCACAGATACGCAGTATTTT
V gene: TRBV5-1; D gene: TRBD1; J gene: TRBJ2-5; clone size: -; CDR3 protein: CASSLALTGGQETQYF; CDR3 DNA: TGCGCCAGCAGCTTGGCGCTAACAGGGGGGCAAGAGACCCAGTACTTC
V gene: TRBV18; D gene: TRBD1; J gene: TRBJ2-5; clone size: -; CDR3 protein: CASSTGQVLRETQYF; CDR3 DNA: TGTGCCAGCTCAACGGGACAGGTACTTCGGGAGACCCAGTACTTC
V gene: TRBV30; D gene: TRBD1; J gene: TRBJ1-6; clone size: -; CDR3 protein: CAWSVEGAASPLHF; CDR3 DNA: TGTGCCTGGAGTGTAGAGGGGGCAGCTTCACCCCTCCACTTT
V gene: TRBV9; D gene: TRBD1; J gene: TRBJ1-3; clone size: -; CDR3 protein: CASSVAGQGGNTIYF; CDR3 DNA: TGTGCCAGCAGCGTAGCGGGACAGGGGGGAAACACCATATATTTT
V gene: TRBV19; D gene: -; J gene: TRBJ2-4; clone size: -; CDR3 protein: CASSIGNAKNIQYF; CDR3 DNA: TGTGCCAGTAGTATCGGGAATGCCAAAAACATTCAGTACTTC
V gene: TRBV4-1; D gene: TRBD1; J gene: TRBJ1-6; clone size: -; CDR3 protein: CASSQDNTGVNSPLHF; CDR3 DNA: TGCGCCAGCAGCCAAGATAACACAGGGGTGAATTCACCCCTCCACTTT